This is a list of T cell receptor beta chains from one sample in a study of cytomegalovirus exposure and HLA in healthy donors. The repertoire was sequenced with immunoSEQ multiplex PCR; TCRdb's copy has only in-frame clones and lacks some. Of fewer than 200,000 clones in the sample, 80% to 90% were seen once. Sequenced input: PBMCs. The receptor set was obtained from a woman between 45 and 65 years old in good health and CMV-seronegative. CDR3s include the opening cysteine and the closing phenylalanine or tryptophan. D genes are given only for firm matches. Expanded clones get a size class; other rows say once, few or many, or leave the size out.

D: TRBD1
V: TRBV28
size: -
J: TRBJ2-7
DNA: TGTGCCAGCAGTTCGGGACAGGGGATCACCTACGAGCAGTACTTC
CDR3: CASSSGQGITYEQYF

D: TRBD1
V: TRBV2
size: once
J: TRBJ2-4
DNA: TGTGCCAGCAGTACGGACAGGAGAGTTCAGTACTTC
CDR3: CASSTDRRVQYF

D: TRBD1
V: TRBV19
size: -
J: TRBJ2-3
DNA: TGTGCCAGTAGCCCCCAGGGGGCTGCAGATACGCAGTATTTT
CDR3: CASSPQGAADTQYF

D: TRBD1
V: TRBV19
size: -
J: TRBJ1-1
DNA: TGTGCCAGCCAACGACAGGGGGCTGACACTGAAGCTTTCTTT
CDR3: CASQRQGADTEAFF

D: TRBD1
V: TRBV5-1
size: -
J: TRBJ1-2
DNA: TGCGCCAGCAGCTCCCGGGACAGGGACTATGGCTACACCTTC
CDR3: CASSSRDRDYGYTF

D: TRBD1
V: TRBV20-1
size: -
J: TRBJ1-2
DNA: TGCAGTGCATCGACAGGGGATGGCTACACCTTC
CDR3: CSASTGDGYTF

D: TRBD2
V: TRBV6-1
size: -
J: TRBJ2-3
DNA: TGTGCCAGCAGTGAAGATAAGGTGGCTAGCGGGGGGACAGATACGCAGTATTTT
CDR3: CASSEDKVASGGTDTQYF

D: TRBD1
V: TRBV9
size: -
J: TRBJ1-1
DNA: TGTGCCAGCAATCGGGACAGCCAGAACACTGAAGCTTTCTTT
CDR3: CASNRDSQNTEAFF

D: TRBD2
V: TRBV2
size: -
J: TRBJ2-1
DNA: TGTGCCAGCAGTGGGGGAGCGGGAAGTATTGAGCAGTTCTTC
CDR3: CASSGGAGSIEQFF

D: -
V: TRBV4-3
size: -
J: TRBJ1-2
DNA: TGCGCCAGCAGCCAAGTGAGGGGGGGGTCAGGGGAAACCTATGGCTACACCTTC
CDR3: CASSQVRGGSGETYGYTF

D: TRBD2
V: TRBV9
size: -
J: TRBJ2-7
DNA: TGTGCCAGCAGCGTAAAAGCGGGAGTCTTCTACGAGCAGTACTTC
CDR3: CASSVKAGVFYEQYF